This record covers a single T cell receptor (beta chain). The data are from a study of blood T cell repertoires in COVID-19. Deletions cut 0 bases from V and 9 bases from J, with 11 bases between. Germline values: CDR1 SNHLY, CDR2 FYNNEI. The CDR3 is made up of 13 amino acids. In the original workflow: Amplification from reference gene primers served as the basis for estimated nucleated cell counts. Clones were sequenced by immunoSEQ multiplex PCR, and TCRdb holds only the in-frame ones, with some missing. The DNA was the basis for D and trimming; V, J and clone size are from that table. The sample shows approximately 110,000 clones, roughly 85% of them seen only once.

Sequencing was done on a sample of peripheral blood. The rearrangement links TRBV2 to TRBJ1-1; D remains unclear. This TCR was recovered from a man in his forties with acute or convalescent COVID-19. CDR3 region: CASSEAPRLQAFF. For the CDR3, the DNA is TGTGCCAGCAGTGAAGCACCGAGACTTCAAGCTTTCTTT.